This entry features one TCR beta chain sequence. Its specificity is unknown. V dropped 5 bases and J dropped 0 bases, with 13 bases sitting between them. CDR3 length: 15 residues. The germline CDR1 and CDR2 sequences are SGHDN and FVKESK. The primer mix had 60 Vbeta and 13 Jbeta primers. Study processing details: An analysis performed later counted roughly 80 million unique TCR beta chains (roughly 11 million of them shared). This table comes from immunoSEQ multiplex PCR, and its TCRdb copy is limited to in-frame clones, with some not included. V and J calls and clone size come straight from that table; D and trimming were deduced from the DNA. The sample has roughly 63,000 clones, 71% seen once. The record originates from a study of cytomegalovirus exposure and HLA in healthy donors. Study-level results: Certain indistinguishable V segments, among them TRBV6-2 and TRBV6-3, were excluded.

The receptor comes from a man between 45 and 60 years old in good health and CMV-seropositive. The sequenced sample was PBMCs. The J gene is TRBJ1-1, the V gene TRBV14; weak D call: TRBD1 (5 bases). The CDR3 region has the DNA TGTGCCAGCAGCTTTGCGGGAGGGGTGAACACTGAAGCTTTCTTT. Translation gives CASSFAGGVNTEAFF.